Below, one TCR beta chain is given with its context. Its target is not known. This sample is part of a study of shared clonotypes between healthy human individuals. Study observations and caveats: Researchers sampled blood only, noting tissue repertoires likely differ.

TCRdb's copy holds only in-frame clones and misses some; the assay was immunoSEQ multiplex PCR. The sample has 2 million to 3 million clones, roughly nine tenths seen once. V was pared by 4 bases and J by 8 bases, with 8 bases of the junction left unmatched. This CDR3 comprises 15 residues. In germline, CDR1 is MDHEN, CDR2 SYDVKM. The receptor's source is a man aged 18 to 29 in good health. This chain uses TRBV28 with TRBJ2-1; TRBD1 matches at 10 bases. Sequencing was carried out using naive CD4+ T cells sorted from blood. Regarding subset: CD45RA+ positively selected. CDR3 protein: CASSSGDRGSDEQFF. CDR3 nucleotide sequence: TGTGCCAGCAGTTCGGGGGACAGGGGATCCGATGAGCAGTTCTTC.